These T cell receptor beta chains were read from a single sample in a study of shared T cell receptors in the human thymus. Measured with immunoSEQ multiplex PCR; TCRdb has only the in-frame clones, and not every one. The sample has hundreds of thousands of clones, around nine tenths seen once. The sample also formed part of further work on human thymus T cells.

The sequencing sample was made of thymocytes. The receptors shown here come from a boy younger than two with a congenital heart defect. CDR3s include the opening cysteine and the closing phenylalanine or tryptophan. The order of the fields is J gene, V gene, CDR3 protein.

>TRBJ2-7|TRBV4-1
CASSLRTTGSPYEQYF
>TRBJ2-1|TRBV5-4
CASSWPPDRGPYNEQFF
>TRBJ2-1|TRBV11-2
CASSFDSNEQFF
>TRBJ2-7|TRBV28
CASSASGGGEQYF
>TRBJ2-7|TRBV7-9
CASSPDPTGPNRLYYEQYF
>TRBJ2-1|TRBV6-5
CASRTDSFYNEQFF
>TRBJ2-1|TRBV28
CASSLYSGDPYNEQFF
>TRBJ2-7|TRBV5-1
CASSLKDRSKYEQYF
>TRBJ1-2|TRBV29-1
CSAWGLRDTYGYTF
>TRBJ2-1|TRBV4-3
CASSQEQGGPSYNEQFF
>TRBJ2-7|TRBV9
CASSPRTGEPYEQYF
>TRBJ2-7|TRBV15
CATSRGGWGQGAREQYF
>TRBJ1-4|TRBV2
CASCNGAGEKLFF
>TRBJ2-5|TRBV29-1
CSVVGTSKMGMETQYF
>TRBJ2-7|TRBV5-4
CASSLTRGSWNEQYF
>TRBJ1-5|TRBV6-1
CASSERDFSNQPQHF
>TRBJ1-1|TRBV7-4
CASSPRQGIEAFF
>TRBJ1-2|TRBV15
CATRPGLFSPDYGYTF
>TRBJ2-1|TRBV30
CAWSVSQLAGGRGSYNEQFF
>TRBJ2-2|TRBV29-1
CSVSWQGATGELFF
>TRBJ2-1|TRBV2
CASRGHSNEQFF
>TRBJ2-7|TRBV23-1
CASSPTPGGELTYEQYF
>TRBJ2-7|TRBV27
CASSLVTGGPYEQYF
>TRBJ2-1|TRBV5-6
CASSLELSSGPLSNEQFF
>TRBJ2-7|TRBV2
CASSLPGTGPFYEQYF
>TRBJ2-2|TRBV7-8
CASSLARAGPNTGELFF
>TRBJ1-1|TRBV4-1
CASSSEGGVGTEAFF
>TRBJ1-1|TRBV5-1
CASSRGPGSAEAFF
>TRBJ2-3|TRBV2
CASSVWRQGRDTQYF
>TRBJ1-1|TRBV6-5
CASRDRGGTEAFF
>TRBJ2-3|TRBV28
CASTGTSTDTQYF
>TRBJ2-7|TRBV10-3
CAISSSGRDFNNEQYF
>TRBJ2-1|TRBV15
CATSKESGGLLKVYNEQFF
>TRBJ1-1|TRBV6-5
CASSYSAGNTEAFF
>TRBJ2-7|TRBV30
CAWSEPMGGPEQYF
>TRBJ1-1|TRBV20-1
CSANGNTEAFF
>TRBJ2-5|TRBV5-4
CASRPGGRETQYF
>TRBJ2-7|TRBV6-1
CASSEGANSTYEQYF
>TRBJ2-1|TRBV27
CASSPVLAGGKMDEQFF
>TRBJ2-7|TRBV7-6
CASSPTLAGGREQYF
>TRBJ1-4|TRBV9
CASSAFRDRGNEKLFF
>TRBJ2-3|TRBV4-3
CASSQVRGVVTQYF
>TRBJ2-3|TRBV4-1
CASSHRGGPPDTQYF
>TRBJ2-5|TRBV7-9
CASDIAASDQETQYF
>TRBJ1-2|TRBV4-1
CASSQPRNYGYTF
>TRBJ2-2|TRBV12-5
CASGLWRGISGELFF